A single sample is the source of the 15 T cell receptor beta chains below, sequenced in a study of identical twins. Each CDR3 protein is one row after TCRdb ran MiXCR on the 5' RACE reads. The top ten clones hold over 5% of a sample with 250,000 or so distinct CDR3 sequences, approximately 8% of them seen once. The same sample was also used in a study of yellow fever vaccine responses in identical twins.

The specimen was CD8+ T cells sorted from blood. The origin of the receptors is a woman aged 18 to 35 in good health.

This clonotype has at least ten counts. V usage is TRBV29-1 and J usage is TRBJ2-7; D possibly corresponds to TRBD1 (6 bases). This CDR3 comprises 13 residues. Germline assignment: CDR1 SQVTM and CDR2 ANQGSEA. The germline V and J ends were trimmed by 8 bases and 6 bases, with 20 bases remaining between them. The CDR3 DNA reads TGCAGCTCATTCCGGGACACGGATGGCGAGCAGTACTTC. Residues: CSSFRDTDGEQYF.

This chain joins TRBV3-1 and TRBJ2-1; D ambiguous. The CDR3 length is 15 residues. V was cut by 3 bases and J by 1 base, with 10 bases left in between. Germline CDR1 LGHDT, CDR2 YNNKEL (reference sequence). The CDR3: CASSQPFRSYNEQFF. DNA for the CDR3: TGTGCCAGCAGCCAGCCTTTCCGATCCTACAATGAGCAGTTCTTC.

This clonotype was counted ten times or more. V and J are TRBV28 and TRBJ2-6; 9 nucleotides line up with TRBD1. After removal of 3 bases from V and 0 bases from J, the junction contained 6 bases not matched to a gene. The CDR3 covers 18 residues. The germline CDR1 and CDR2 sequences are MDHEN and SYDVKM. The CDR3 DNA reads TGTGCCAGCAGTTTCCCGACAGGGGGAAGCTCTGGGGCCAACGTCCTGACTTTC. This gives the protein CASSFPTGGSSGANVLTF.

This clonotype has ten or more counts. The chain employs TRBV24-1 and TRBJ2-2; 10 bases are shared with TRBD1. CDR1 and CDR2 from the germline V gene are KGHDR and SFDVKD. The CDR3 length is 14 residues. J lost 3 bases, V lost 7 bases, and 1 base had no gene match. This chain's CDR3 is CATRGTGDTGELFF. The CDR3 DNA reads TGTGCCACCAGGGGGACAGGGGACACCGGGGAGCTGTTTTTT.

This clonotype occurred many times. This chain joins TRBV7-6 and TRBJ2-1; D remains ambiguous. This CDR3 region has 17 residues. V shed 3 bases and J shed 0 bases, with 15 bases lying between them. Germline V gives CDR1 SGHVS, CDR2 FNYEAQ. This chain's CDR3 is CASSLSTPGPSYNEQFF. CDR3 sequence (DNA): TGTGCCAGCAGCTTGAGCACACCCGGCCCCTCCTACAATGAGCAGTTCTTC.

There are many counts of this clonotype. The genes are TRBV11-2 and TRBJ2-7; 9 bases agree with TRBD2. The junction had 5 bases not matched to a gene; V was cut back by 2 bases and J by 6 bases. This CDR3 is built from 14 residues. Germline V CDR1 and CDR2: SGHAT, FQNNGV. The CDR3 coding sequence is TGTGCCAGCAGCTTAATTAGCGGGAGTTTCGAGCAGTACTTC. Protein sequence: CASSLISGSFEQYF.

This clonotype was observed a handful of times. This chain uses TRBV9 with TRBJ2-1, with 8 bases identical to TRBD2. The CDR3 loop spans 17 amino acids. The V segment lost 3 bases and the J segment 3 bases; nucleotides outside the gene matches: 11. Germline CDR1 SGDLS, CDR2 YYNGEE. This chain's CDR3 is CASSDNSGVGFYNEQFF. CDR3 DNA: TGTGCCAGCAGCGACAATAGCGGGGTGGGGTTCTACAATGAGCAGTTCTTC.

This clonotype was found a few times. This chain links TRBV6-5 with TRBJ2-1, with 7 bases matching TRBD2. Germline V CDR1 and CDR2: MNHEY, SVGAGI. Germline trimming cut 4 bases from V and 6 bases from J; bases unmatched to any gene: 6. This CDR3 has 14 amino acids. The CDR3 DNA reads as TGTGCCAGCAGTTTCAGAGCGGGGAGCAATGAGCAGTTCTTC. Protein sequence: CASSFRAGSNEQFF.

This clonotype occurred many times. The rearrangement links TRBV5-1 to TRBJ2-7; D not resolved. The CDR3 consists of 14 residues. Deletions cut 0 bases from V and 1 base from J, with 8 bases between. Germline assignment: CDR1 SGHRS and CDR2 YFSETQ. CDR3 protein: CASSLVVDSYEQYF. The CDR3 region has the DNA TGCGCCAGCAGCTTGGTAGTTGATTCCTACGAGCAGTACTTC.

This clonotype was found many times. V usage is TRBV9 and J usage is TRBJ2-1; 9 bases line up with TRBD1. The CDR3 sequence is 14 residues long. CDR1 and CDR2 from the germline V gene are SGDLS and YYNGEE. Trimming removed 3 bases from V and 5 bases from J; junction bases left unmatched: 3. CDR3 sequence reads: CASSAWTGDNEQFF. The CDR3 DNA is TGTGCCAGCAGCGCCTGGACAGGGGACAATGAGCAGTTCTTC.

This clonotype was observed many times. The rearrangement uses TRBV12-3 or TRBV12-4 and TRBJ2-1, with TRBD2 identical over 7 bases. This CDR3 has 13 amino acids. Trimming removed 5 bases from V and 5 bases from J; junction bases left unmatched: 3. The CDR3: CASSTSENNEQFF. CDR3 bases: TGTGCCAGCAGTACTAGCGAGAACAATGAGCAGTTCTTC.

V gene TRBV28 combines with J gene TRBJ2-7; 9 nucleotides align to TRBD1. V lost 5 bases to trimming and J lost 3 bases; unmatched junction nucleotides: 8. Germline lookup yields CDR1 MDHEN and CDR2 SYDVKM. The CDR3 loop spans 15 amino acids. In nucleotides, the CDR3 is TGTGCCAGCAGTACCGGGACAGGGATAAACTACGAGCAGTACGTC. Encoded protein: CASSTGTGINYEQYV.

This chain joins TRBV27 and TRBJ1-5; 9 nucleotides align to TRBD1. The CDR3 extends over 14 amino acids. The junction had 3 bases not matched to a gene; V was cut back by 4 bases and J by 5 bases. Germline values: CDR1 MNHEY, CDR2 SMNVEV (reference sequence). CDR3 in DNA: TGTGCCAGCAGTTCCGGGACAGGGCATCAGCCCCAGCATTTT. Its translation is CASSSGTGHQPQHF.

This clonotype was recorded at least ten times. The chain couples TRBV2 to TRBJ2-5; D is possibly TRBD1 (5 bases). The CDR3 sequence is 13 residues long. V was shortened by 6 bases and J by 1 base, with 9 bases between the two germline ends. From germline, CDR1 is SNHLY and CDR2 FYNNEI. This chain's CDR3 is CASSPGFQETQYF. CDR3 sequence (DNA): TGTGCCAGCAGCCCAGGGTTCCAAGAGACCCAGTACTTC.

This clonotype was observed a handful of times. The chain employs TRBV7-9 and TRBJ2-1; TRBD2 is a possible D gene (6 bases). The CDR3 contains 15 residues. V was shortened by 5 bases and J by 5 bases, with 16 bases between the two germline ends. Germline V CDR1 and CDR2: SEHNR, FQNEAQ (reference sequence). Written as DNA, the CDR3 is TGTGCCAGCAGCGGCAGTGGCGGGACGAACAATGAGCAGTTCTTC. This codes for CASSGSGGTNNEQFF. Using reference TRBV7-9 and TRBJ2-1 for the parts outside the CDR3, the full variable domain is DTGVSQNPRHKITKRGQNVTFRCDPISEHNRLYWYRQTLGQGPEFLTYFQNEAQLEKSRLLSDRFSAERPKGSFSTLEIQRTEQGDSAMYLCASSGSGGTNNEQFFGPGTRLTVL.